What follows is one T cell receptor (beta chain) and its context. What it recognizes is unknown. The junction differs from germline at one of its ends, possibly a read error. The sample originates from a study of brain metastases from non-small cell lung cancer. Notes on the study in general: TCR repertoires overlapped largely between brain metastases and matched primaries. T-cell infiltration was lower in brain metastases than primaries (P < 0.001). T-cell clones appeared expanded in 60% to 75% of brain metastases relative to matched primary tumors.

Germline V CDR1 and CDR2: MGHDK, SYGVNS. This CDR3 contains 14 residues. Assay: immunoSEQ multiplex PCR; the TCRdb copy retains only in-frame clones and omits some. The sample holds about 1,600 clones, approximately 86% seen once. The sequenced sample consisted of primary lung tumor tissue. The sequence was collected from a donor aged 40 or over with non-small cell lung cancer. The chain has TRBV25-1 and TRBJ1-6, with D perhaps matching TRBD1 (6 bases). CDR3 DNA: TGTACCAGCACCAGGGGAGGGGATAATTCACCCCTCCACTTT. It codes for CTSTRGGDNSPLHF.